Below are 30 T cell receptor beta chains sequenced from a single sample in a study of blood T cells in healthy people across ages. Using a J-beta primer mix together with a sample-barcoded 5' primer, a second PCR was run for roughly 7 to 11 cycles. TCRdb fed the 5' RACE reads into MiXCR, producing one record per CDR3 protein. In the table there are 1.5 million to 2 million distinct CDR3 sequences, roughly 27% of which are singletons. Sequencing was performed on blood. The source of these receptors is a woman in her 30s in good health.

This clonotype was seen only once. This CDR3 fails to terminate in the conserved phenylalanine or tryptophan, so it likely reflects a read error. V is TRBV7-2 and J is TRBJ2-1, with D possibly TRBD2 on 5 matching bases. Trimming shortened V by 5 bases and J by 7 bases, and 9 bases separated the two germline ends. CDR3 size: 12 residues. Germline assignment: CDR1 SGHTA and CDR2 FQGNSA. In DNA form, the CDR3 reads TGTGCCAGCAGCCTGGACTTGAATGAGCAGTTCGTC. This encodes CASSLDLNEQFV.

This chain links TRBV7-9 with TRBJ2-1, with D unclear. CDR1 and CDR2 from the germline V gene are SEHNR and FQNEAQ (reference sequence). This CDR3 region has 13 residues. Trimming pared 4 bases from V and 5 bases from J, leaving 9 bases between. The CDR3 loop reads CASSSRVHNEQFF. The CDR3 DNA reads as TGTGCCAGCAGCTCTCGTGTTCACAATGAGCAGTTCTTC.

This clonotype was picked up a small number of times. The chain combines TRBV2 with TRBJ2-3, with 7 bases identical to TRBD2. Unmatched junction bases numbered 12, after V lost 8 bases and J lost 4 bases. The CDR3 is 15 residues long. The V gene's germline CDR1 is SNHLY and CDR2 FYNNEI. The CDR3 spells CASVSSGGPSDTQYF. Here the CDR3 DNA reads TGTGCCAGCGTCTCTAGCGGCGGGCCGTCAGATACGCAGTATTTT.

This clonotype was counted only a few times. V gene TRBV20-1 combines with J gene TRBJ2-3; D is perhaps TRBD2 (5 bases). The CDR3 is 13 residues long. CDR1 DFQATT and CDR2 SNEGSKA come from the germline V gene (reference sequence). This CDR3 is CSSSEGWGDTQYF. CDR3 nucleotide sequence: TGCAGCTCGTCCGAGGGTTGGGGAGATACGCAGTATTTT.

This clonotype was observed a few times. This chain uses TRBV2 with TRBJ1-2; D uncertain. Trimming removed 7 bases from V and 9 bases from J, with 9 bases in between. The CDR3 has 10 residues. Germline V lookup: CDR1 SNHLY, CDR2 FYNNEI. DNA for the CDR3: TGTGCCAGCAATAACAAGCGCTACACCTTC. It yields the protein CASNNKRYTF.

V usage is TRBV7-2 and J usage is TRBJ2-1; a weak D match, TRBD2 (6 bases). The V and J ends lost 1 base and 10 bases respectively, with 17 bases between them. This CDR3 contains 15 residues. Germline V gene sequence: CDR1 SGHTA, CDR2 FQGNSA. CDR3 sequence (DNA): TGTGCCAGCAGCTTAGAGGTCGGGAGCTATTACGAGCAGTTCTTC. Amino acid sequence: CASSLEVGSYYEQFF.

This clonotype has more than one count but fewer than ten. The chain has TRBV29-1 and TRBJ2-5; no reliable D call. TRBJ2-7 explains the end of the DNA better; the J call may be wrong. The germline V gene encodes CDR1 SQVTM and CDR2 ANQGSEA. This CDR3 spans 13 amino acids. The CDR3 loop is CSVALGLEDEQYF. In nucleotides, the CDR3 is TGCAGCGTCGCACTCGGGCTCGAGGACGAGCAGTACTTC.

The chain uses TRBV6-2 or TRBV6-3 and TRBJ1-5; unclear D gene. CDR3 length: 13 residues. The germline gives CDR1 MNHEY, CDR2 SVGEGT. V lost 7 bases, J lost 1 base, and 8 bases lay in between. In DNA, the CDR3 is TGTGCCAGCACGTCAGTAAGCAATCAGCCCCAGCATTTT. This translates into CASTSVSNQPQHF.

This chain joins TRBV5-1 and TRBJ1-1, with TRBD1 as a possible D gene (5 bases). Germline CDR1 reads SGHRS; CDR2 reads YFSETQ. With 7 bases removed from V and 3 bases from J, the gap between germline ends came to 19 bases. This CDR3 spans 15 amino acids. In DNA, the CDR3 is TGCGCCAGCGGGCCCCAGGCCCCGGGGGACACTGAAGCTTTCTTT. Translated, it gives CASGPQAPGDTEAFF.

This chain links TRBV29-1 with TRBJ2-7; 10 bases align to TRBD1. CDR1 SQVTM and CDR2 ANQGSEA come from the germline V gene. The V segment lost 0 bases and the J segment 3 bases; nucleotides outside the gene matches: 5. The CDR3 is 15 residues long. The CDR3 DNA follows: TGCAGCGTTGAAGATCCCGGACAGGGGGTCTACGAGCAGTACTTC. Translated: CSVEDPGQGVYEQYF.

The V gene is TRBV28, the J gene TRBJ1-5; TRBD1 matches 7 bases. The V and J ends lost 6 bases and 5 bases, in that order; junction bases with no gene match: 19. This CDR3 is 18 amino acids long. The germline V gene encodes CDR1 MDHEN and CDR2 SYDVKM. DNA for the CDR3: TGTGCCAGCAGCCGGGGAAGGGCGATCCACAGGGGCCATCAGCCCCAGCATTTT. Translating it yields CASSRGRAIHRGHQPQHF.

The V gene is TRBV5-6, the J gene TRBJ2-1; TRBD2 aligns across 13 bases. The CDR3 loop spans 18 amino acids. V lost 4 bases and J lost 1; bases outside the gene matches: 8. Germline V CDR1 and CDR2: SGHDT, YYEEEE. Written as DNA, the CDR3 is TGTGCCAGCAGCCAACTTACTAGCGGGGGGGTATCCTACAATGAGCAGTTCTTC. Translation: CASSQLTSGGVSYNEQFF.

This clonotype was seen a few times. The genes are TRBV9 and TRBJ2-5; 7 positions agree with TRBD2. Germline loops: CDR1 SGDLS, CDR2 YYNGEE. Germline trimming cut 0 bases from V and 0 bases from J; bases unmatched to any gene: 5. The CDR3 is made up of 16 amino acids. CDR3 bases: TGTGCCAGCAGCGTAGAGGGAGGGGCGTACCAAGAGACCCAGTACTTC. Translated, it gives CASSVEGGAYQETQYF.

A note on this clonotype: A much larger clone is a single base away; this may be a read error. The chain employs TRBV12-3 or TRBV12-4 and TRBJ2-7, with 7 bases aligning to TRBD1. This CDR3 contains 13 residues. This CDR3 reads CAGSYTGVNEQYF. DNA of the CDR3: TGTGCCGGCAGTTACACAGGGGTAAACGAGCAGTACTTC.

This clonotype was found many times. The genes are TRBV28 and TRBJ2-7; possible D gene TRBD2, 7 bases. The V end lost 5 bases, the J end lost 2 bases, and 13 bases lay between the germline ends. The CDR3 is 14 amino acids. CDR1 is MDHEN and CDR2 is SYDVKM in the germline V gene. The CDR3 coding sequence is TGTGCCAGCAGTCCTCGGGGGGCAGCCTACGAGCAGTACTTC. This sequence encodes CASSPRGAAYEQYF. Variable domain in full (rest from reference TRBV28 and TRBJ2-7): DVKVTQSSRYLVKRTGEKVFLECVQDMDHENMFWYRQDPGLGLRLIYFSYDVKMKEKGDIPEGYSVSREKKERFSLILESASTNQTSMYLCASSPRGAAYEQYFGPGTRLTVT.

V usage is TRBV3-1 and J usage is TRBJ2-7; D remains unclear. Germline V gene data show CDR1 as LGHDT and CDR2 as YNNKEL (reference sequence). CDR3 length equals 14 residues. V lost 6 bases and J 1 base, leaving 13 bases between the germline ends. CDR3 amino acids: CASRQNAASYEQYF. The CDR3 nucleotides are TGTGCCAGCAGGCAAAACGCGGCTTCCTACGAGCAGTACTTC.

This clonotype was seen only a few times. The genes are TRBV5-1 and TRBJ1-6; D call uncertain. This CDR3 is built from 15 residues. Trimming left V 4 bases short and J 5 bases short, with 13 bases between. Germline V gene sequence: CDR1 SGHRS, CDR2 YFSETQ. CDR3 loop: CASSTRRTDNSPLHF. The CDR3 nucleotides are TGCGCCAGCAGCACGAGACGGACGGATAATTCACCCCTCCACTTT.

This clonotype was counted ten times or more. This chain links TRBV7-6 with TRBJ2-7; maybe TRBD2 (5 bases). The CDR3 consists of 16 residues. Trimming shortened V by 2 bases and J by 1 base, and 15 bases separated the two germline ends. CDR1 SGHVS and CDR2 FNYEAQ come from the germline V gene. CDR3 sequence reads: CASSLNSGRTSYEQYF. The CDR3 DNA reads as TGTGCCAGCAGCTTAAATTCCGGACGGACTTCCTACGAGCAGTACTTC.

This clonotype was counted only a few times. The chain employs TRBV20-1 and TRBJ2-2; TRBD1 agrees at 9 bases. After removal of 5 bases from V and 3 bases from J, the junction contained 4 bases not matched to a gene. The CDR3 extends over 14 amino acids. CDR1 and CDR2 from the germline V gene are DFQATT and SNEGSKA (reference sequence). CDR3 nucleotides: TGCAGTGCTCACCGGGACAGGGACACCGGGGAGCTGTTTTTT. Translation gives CSAHRDRDTGELFF.

DNA for the CDR3: TGCAGTGCTAGAAAGGGGGGCCTGGATTGGAATCAGCCCCAGCATTTT. It specifies CSARKGGLDWNQPQHF. V gene TRBV20-1 combines with J gene TRBJ1-5; maybe TRBD1 (6 bases). V was shortened by 2 bases and J by 4 bases, with 18 bases between the two germline ends. The germline V gene encodes CDR1 DFQATT and CDR2 SNEGSKA (reference sequence). The length of the CDR3 is 16 residues.

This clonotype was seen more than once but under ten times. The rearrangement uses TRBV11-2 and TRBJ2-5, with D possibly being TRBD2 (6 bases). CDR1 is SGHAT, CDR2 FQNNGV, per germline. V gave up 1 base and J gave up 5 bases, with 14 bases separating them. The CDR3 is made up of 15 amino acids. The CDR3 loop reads CASSLVAEGMETQYF. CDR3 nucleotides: TGTGCCAGCAGCTTAGTAGCGGAGGGTATGGAGACCCAGTACTTC.

CDR3 residues: CASSSDRGSGPPLHF. CDR3 sequence (DNA): TGTGCCAGCAGCTCCGACAGGGGGTCAGGACCACCCCTCCACTTT. The rearrangement joins TRBV7-9 to TRBJ1-6, with TRBD1 matching 9 bases. V lost 4 bases, J lost 11 bases, and 9 bases stayed unmatched. The CDR3 totals 15 residues. Germline loops: CDR1 SEHNR, CDR2 FQNEAQ (reference sequence).

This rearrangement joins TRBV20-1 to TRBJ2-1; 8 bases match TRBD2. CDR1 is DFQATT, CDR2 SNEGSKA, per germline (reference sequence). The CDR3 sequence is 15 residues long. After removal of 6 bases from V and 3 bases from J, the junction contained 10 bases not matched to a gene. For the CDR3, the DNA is TGCAGTGCCACGAGACCTAGCGGGCACTACAATGAGCAGTTCTTC. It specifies CSATRPSGHYNEQFF.

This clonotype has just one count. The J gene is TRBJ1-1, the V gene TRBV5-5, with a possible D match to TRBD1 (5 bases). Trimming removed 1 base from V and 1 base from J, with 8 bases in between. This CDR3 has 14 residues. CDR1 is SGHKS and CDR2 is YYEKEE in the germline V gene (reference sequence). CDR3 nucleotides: TGTGCCAGCAGCTTGTACAGGAGGAACACTGAAGCTTTCTTT. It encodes CASSLYRRNTEAFF.

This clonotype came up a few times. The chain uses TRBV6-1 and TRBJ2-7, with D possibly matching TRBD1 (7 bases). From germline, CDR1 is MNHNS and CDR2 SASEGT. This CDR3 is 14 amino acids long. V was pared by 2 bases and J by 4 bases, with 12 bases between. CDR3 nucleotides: TGTGCCAGCAGTGAAAGGAGGGGGCGGTACGAGCAGTACTTC. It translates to CASSERRGRYEQYF.

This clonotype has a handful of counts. The CDR3 DNA reads TGTGCCAGCAGCCCCCTGGGCCGGGAGCAGTTCTTC. Translating it yields CASSPLGREQFF. The V call is TRBV5-5, the J call TRBJ2-1; no firm D call. The CDR3 length is 12 residues. V was trimmed by 4 bases and J by 10 bases, leaving 12 bases between them. Germline-derived CDR1 and CDR2 are SGHKS and YYEKEE (reference sequence).

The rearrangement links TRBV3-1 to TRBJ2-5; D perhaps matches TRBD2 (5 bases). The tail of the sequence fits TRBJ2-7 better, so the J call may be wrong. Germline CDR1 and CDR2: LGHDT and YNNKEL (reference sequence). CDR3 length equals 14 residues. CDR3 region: CASSQLGSTYEQYF. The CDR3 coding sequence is TGTGCCAGCAGCCAATTGGGGAGTACCTACGAGCAGTACTTC.

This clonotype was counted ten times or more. The CDR3 nucleotides are TGCAGTGGAACTAGCGGGAGGCAGACCCAGTACTTC. Protein product: CSGTSGRQTQYF. This chain links TRBV20-1 with TRBJ2-5, with 12 positions matching TRBD2. J lost 6 bases, V lost 7 bases, and 3 bases had no gene match. Germline V gene lookup returns CDR1 DFQATT and CDR2 SNEGSKA (reference sequence). This CDR3 is built from 12 residues.

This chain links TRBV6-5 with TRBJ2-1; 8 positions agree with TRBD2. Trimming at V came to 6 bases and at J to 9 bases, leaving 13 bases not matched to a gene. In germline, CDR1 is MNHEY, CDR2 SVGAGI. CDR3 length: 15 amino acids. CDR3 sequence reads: CASSPSSAGGVEQFF. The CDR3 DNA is TGTGCCAGCAGCCCCTCCTCCGCGGGAGGAGTTGAGCAGTTCTTC.

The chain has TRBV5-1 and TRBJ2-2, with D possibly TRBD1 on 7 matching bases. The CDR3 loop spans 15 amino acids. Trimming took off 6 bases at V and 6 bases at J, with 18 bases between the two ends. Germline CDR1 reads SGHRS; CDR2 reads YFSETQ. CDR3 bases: TGCGCCAGCAAGGTCGGAGGGGGCGCCGCCGGGGAGCTGTTTTTT. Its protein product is CASKVGGGAAGELFF.